This T cell receptor (beta chain) was identified in a study of shared clonotypes between healthy human individuals. As defined, naive CD8 cells were CD45RO-negative and positively selected for CCR7, with terminally differentiated effector memory CD45RA+ cells excluded. Sequenced by immunoSEQ multiplex PCR; TCRdb stores in-frame clones only, minus some. The sample includes about 610,000 clones, 95% to 96% of them seen just once. Germline CDR1 is SGHTA and CDR2 is FQGNSA. J was trimmed by 5 bases and V by 2 bases; bases with no gene match: 7. The CDR3 has 16 residues. This clone has just one count. The clonotype comes from a young woman in good health. Sequencing input: naive CD8+ T cells sorted from blood. The J gene is TRBJ1-2, the V gene TRBV7-2; 11 bases map to TRBD1. The CDR3 nucleotides are TGTGCCAGCAGCTTAAGGACAGGGGGCGTTGGATATGGCTACACCTTC. Amino acid sequence: CASSLRTGGVGYGYTF. Full variable domain (remainder filled in from reference TRBV7-2 and TRBJ1-2): GAGVSQSPSNKVTEKGKDVELRCDPISGHTALYWYRQSLGQGLEFLIYFQGNSAPDKSGLPSDRFSAERTGGSVSTLTIQRTQQEDSAVYLCASSLRTGGVGYGYTFGSGTRLTVV.